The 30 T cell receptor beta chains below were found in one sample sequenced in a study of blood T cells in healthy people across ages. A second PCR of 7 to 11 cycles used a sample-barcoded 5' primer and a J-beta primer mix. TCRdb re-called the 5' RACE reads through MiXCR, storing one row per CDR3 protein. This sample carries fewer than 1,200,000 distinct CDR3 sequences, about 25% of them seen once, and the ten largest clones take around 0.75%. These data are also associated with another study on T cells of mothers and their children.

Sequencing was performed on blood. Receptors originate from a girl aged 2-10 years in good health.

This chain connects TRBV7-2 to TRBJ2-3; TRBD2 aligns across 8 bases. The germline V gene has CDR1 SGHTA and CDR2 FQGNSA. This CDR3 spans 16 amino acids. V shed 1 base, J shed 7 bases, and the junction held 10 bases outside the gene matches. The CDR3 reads CASSLGTGGPLNTQYF. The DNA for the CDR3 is TGTGCCAGCAGCTTAGGTACGGGGGGGCCGTTAAATACGCAGTATTTT.

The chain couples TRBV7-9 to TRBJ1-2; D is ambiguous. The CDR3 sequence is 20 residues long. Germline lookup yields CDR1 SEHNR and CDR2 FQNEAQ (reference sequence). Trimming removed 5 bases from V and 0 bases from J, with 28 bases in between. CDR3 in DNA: TGTGCCAGCAGCCCCCGGCTCCCCGGGAACCTCGAGTTAGCTAACTATGGCTACACCTTC. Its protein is CASSPRLPGNLELANYGYTF.

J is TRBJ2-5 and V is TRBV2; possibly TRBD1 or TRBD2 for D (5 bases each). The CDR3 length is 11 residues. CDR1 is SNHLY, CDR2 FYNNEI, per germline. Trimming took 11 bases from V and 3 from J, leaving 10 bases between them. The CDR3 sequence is CAGDGEETQYF. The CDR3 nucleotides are TGTGCCGGGGACGGAGAAGAGACCCAGTACTTC.

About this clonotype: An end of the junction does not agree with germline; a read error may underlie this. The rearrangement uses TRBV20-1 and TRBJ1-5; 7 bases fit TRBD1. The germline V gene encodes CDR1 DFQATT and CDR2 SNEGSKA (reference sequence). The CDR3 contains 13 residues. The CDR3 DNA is TGCAGCGCCCATGCAGGGGGGAATCAGCCCCAACATTTT. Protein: CSAHAGGNQPQHF.

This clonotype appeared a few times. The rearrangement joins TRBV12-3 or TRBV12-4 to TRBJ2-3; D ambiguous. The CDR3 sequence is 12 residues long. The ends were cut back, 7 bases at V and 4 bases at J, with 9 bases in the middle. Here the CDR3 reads CASIRRPDTQYF. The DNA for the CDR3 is TGTGCCAGCATTAGGCGCCCAGATACGCAGTATTTT.

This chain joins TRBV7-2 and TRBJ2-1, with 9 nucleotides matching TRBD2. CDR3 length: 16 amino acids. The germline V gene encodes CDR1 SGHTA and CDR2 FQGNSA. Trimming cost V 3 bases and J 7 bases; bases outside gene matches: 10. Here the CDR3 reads CASSFQRGANPNEQFF. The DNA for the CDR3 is TGTGCCAGCAGCTTCCAGCGGGGGGCAAATCCGAATGAGCAGTTCTTC.

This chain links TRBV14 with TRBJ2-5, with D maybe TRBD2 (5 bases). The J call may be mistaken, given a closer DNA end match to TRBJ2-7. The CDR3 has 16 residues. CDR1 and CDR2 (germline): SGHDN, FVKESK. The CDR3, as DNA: TGTGCCAGCAGCCAAGATGTAAACACCGGGGTCTACGAGCAGTACTTC. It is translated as CASSQDVNTGVYEQYF.

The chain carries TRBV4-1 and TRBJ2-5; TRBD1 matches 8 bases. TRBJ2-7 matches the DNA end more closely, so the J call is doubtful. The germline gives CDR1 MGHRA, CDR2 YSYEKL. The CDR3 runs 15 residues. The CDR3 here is CASSQGRQGTNEQYF. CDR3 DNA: TGCGCCAGCAGCCAGGGGCGACAGGGGACAAACGAGCAGTACTTC.

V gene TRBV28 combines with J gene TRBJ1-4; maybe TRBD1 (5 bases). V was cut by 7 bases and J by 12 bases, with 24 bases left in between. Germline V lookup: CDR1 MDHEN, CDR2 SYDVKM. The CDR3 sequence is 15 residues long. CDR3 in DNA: TGTGCCAGCACCTCGATCCGGGGCGGACGGTCAGAACTGTTTTTT. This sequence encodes CASTSIRGGRSELFF.

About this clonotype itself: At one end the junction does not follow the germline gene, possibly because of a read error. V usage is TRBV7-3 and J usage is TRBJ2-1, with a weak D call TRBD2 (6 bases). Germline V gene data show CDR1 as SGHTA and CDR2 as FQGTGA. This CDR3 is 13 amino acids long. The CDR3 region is CASSSGGGNELFF. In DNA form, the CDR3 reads TGTGCCAGCAGCTCCGGGGGTGGGAATGAGCTGTTCTTC.

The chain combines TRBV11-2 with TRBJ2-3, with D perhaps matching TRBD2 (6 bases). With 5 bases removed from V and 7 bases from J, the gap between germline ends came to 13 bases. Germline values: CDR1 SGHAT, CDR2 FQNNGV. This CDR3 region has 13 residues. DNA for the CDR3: TGTGCCAGCAGCCCGGGACTCTCCTATACGCAGTATTTT. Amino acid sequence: CASSPGLSYTQYF.

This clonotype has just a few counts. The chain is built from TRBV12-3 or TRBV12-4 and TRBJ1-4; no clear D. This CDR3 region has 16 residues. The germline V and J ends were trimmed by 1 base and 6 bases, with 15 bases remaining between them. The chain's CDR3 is CASSLGPPRTDEKLFF. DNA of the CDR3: TGTGCCAGCAGTTTAGGACCCCCTCGGACGGATGAAAAACTGTTTTTT.

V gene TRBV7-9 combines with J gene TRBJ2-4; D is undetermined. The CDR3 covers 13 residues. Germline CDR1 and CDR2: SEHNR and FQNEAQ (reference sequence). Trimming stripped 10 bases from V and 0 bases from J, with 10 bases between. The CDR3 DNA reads TGTGCCACCAACTGGTTAGCCAAAAACATTCAGTACTTC. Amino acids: CATNWLAKNIQYF.

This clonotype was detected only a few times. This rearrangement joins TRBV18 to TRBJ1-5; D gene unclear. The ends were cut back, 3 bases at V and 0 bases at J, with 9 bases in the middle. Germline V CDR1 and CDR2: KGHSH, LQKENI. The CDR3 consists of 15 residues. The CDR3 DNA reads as TGTGCCAGCTCACCCAGAGCCGGTAGCAATCAGCCCCAGCATTTT. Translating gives CASSPRAGSNQPQHF.

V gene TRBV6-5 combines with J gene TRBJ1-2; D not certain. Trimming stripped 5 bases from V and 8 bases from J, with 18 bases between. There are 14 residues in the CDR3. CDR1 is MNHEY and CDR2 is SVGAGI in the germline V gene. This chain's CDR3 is CASSQPDREGGYTF. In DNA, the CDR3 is TGTGCCAGCAGTCAACCCGACCGGGAGGGAGGCTACACCTTC.

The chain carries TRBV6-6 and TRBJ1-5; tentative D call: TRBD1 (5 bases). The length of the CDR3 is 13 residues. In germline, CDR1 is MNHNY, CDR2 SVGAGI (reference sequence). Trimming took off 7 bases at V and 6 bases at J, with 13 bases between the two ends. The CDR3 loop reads CASKPGLGQPQHF. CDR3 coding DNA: TGTGCCAGCAAGCCGGGGCTCGGTCAGCCCCAGCATTTT.

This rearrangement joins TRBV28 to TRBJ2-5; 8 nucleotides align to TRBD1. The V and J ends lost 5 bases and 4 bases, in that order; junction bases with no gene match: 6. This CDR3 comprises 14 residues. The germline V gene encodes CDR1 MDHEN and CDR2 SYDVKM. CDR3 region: CASSDFTGGETQYF. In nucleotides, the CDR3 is TGTGCCAGCAGTGACTTCACAGGGGGAGAGACCCAGTACTTC.

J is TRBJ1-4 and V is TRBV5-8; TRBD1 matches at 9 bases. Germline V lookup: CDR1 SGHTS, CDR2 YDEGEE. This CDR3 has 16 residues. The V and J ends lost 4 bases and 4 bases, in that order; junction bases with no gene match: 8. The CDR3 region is CASSDYGTGFNEKLFF. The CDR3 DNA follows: TGTGCCAGCAGCGATTATGGGACAGGGTTTAATGAAAAACTGTTTTTT.

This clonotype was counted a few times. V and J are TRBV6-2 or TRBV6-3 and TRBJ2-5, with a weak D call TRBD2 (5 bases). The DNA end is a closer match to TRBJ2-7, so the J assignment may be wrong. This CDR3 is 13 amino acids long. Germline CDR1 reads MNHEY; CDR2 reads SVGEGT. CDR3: CASSYRRDYEQYF. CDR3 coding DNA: TGTGCCAGCAGTTACAGACGGGACTACGAGCAGTACTTC.

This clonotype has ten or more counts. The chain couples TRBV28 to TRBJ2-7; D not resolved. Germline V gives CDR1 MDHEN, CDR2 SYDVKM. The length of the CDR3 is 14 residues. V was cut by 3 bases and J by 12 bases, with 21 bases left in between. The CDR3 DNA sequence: TGTGCCAGCAGTTTGAAGGAAAGACCCCCTTATTCGTACTTC. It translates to CASSLKERPPYSYF.

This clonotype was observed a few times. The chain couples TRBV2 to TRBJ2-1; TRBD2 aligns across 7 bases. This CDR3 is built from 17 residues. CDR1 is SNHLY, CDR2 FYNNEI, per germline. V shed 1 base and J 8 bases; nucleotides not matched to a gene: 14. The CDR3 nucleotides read TGTGCCAGCAGTGAAGAGGTAGCGGGTCCACCAAGGGATGAGCAGTTCTTC. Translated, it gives CASSEEVAGPPRDEQFF.

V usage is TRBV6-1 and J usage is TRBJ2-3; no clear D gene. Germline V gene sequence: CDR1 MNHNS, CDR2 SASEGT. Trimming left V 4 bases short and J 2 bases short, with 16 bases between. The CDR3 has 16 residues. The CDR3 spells CASSVLLVEVTDTQYF. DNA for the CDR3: TGTGCCAGCAGTGTCCTACTCGTGGAAGTCACAGATACGCAGTATTTT.

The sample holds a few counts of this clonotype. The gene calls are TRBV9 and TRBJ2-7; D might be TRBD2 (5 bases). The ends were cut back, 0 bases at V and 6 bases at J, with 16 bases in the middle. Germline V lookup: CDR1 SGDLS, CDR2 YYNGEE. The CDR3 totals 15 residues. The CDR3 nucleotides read TGTGCCAGCAGCGTAGAAGGTGTAGCGATGGGCGAGCAGTACTTC. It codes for CASSVEGVAMGEQYF.

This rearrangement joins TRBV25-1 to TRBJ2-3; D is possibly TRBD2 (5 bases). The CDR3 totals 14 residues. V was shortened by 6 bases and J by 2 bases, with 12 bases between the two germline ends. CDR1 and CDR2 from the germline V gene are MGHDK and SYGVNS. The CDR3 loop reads CASSRTLNTDTQYF. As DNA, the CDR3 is TGTGCCAGCAGCCGGACTCTAAACACAGATACGCAGTATTTT.

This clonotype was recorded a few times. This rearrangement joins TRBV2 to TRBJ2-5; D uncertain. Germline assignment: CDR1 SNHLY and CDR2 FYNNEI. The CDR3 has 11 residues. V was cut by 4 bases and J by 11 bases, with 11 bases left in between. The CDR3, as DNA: TGTGCCAGCAGTGTGTTATCGGAGCAGTACTTC. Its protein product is CASSVLSEQYF. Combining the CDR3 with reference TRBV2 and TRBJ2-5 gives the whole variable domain EPEVTQTPSHQVTQMGQEVILRCVPISNHLYFYWYRQILGQKVEFLVSFYNNEISEKSEIFDDQFSVERPDGSNFTLKIRSTKLEDSAMYFCASSVLSEQYFGPGTRLLVL.

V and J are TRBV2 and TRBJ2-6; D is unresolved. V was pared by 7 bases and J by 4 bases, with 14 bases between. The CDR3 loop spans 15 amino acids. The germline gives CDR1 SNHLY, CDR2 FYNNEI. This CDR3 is CASKGLIIGANVLTF. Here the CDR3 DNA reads TGTGCCAGCAAGGGTCTCATAATCGGGGCCAACGTCCTGACTTTC.

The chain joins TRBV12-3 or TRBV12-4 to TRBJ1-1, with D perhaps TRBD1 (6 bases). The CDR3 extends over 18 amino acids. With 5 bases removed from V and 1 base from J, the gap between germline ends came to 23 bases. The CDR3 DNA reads TGTGCCAGCAGTCTCCTTGGCAGGGGCTCCAGGGAGAACACTGAAGCTTTCTTT. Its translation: CASSLLGRGSRENTEAFF.

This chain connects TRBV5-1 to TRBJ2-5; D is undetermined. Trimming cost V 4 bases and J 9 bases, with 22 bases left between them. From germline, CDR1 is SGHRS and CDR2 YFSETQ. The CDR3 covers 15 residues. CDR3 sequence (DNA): TGCGCCAGCAGCCCAGGAAGGCGCCCCAGCGAACCCCAGTACTTC. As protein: CASSPGRRPSEPQYF.

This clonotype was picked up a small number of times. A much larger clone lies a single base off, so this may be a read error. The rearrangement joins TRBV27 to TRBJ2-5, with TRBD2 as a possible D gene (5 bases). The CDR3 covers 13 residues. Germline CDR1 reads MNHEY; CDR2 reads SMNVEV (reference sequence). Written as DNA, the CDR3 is TGTGCCAGCAGTTCGGGGTTACAAGAGGCCCAGTACTTC. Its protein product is CASSSGLQEAQYF.

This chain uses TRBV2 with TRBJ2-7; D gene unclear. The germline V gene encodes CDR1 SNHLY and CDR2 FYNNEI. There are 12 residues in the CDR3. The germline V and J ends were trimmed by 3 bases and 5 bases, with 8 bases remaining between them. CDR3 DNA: TGTGCCAGCAGTGATGAGTCGGACGAGCAGTACTTC. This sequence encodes CASSDESDEQYF.